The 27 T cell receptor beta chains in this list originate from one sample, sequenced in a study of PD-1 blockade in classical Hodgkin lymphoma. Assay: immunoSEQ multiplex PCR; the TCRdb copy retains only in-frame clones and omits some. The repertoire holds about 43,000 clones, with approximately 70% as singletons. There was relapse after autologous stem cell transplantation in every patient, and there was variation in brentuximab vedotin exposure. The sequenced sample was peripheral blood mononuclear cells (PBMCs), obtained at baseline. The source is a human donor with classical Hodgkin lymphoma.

CDR3 region: CASRPTGTYGYTF. CDR3 coding DNA: TGTGCCAGCAGGCCAACAGGGACCTATGGCTACACCTTC. The chain is built from TRBV27 and TRBJ1-2; TRBD1 is a possible D gene (6 bases). CDR1 MNHEY and CDR2 SMNVEV come from the germline V gene (reference sequence). This CDR3 comprises 13 residues. V lost 6 bases to trimming and J lost 4 bases, with 12 bases between them.

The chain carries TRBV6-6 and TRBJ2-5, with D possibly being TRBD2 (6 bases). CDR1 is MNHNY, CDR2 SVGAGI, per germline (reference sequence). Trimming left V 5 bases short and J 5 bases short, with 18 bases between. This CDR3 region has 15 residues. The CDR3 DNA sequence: TGTGCCAGCAGTCCCCAGCGGGCCGTAGGGGAGACCCAGTACTTC. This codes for CASSPQRAVGETQYF.

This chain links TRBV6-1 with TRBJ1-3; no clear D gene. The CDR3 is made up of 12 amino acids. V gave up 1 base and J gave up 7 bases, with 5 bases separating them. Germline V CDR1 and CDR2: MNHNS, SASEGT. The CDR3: CASSEGVNTIYF. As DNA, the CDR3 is TGTGCCAGCAGTGAAGGGGTTAACACCATATATTTT.

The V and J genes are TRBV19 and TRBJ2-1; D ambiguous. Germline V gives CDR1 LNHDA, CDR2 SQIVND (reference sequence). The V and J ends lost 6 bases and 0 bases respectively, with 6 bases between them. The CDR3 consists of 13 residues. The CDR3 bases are TGTGCCAGTAGGGAGAGCTCCTACAATGAGCAGTTCTTC. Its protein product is CASRESSYNEQFF.

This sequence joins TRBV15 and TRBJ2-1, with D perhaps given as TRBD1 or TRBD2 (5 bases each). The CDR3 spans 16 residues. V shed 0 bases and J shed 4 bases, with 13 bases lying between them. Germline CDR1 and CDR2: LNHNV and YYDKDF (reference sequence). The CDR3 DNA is TGTGCCACCAGCAGAGATGGGGGACCCTTTTACAATGAGCAGTTCTTC. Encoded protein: CATSRDGGPFYNEQFF.

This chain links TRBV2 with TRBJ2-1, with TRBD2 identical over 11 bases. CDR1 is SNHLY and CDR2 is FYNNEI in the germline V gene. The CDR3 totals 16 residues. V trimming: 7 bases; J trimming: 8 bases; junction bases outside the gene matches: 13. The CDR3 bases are TGTGCCAGCAACCCTGGCGGTAGCGGGAGGGGCTATGAGCAGTTCTTC. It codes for CASNPGGSGRGYEQFF.

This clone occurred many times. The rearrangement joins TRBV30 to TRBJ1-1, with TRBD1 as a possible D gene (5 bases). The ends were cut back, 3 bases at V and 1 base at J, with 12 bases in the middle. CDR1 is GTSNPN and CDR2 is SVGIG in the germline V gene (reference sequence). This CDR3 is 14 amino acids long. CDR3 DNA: TGTGCCTGGAGGCCAAACGGGGGGAACACTGAAGCTTTCTTT. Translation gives CAWRPNGGNTEAFF.

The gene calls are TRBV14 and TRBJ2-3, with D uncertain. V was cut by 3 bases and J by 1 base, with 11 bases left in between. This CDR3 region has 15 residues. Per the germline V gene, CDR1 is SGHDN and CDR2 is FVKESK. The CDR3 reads CASSQGGARTDTQYF. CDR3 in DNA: TGTGCCAGCAGCCAGGGCGGAGCCCGCACAGATACGCAGTATTTT.

The CDR3, as DNA: TGTGCCAGCAGCCCCGGACAGGGTAGAACTGAAGCTTTCTTT. Protein product: CASSPGQGRTEAFF. The chain links TRBV7-6 to TRBJ1-1; 8 positions match TRBD1. Germline loops: CDR1 SGHVS, CDR2 FNYEAQ. The CDR3 totals 14 residues. The junction had 7 bases not matched to a gene; V was cut back by 5 bases and J by 5 bases.

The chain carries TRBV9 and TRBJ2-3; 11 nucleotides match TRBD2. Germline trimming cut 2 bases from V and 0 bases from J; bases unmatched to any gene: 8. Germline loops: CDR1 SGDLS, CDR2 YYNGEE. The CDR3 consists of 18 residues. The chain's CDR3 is CASSVLGSGRVSTDTQYF. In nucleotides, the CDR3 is TGTGCCAGCAGCGTGTTGGGTAGCGGGAGGGTCAGCACAGATACGCAGTATTTT.

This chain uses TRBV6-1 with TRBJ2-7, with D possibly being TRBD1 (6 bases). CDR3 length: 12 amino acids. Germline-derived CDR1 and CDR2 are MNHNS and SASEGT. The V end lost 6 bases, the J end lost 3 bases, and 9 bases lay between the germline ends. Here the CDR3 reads CASRTGNYEQYF. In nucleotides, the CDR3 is TGTGCCAGCAGGACAGGAAACTACGAGCAGTACTTC.

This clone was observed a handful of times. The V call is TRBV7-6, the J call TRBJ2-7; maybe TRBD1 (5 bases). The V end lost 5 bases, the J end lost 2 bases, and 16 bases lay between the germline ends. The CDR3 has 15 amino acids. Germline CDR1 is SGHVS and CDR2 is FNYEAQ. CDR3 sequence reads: CASSRFEDSAYEQYF. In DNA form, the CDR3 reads TGTGCCAGCAGCCGCTTTGAAGACAGCGCCTACGAGCAGTACTTC.

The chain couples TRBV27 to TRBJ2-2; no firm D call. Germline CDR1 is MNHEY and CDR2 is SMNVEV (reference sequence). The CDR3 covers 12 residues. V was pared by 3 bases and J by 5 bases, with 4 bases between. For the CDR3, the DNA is TGTGCCAGCAGTTTTTTGACCGGGGAGCTGTTTTTT. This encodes CASSFLTGELFF.

Written as DNA, the CDR3 is TGCAGCGTCCTACCCCCTCAGGACATCTATGGCTACACCTTC. It yields the protein CSVLPPQDIYGYTF. The gene calls are TRBV29-1 and TRBJ1-2; weak D call: TRBD1 (5 bases). CDR1 is SQVTM, CDR2 ANQGSEA, per germline. The V end was cut by 6 bases, the J end by 4 bases, with 18 bases between. This CDR3 is built from 14 residues.

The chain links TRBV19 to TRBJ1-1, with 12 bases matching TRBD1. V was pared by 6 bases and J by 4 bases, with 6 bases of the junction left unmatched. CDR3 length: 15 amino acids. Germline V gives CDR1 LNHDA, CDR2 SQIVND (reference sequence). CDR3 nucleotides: TGTGCCAGTAGCCCGGGACAGGGGGCCTCCACTGAAGCTTTCTTT. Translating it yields CASSPGQGASTEAFF.

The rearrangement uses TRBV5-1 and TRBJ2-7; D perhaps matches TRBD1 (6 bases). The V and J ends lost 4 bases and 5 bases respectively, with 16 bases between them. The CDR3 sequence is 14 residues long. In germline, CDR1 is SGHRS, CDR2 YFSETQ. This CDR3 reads CASSPSTGPDEQYF. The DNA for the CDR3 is TGCGCCAGCAGCCCCTCGACAGGTCCCGACGAGCAGTACTTC.

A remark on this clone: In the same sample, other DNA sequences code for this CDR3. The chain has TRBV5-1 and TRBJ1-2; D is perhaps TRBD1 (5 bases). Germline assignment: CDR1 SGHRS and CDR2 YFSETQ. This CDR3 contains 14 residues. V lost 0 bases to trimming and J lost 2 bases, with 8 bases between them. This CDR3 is CASSLVEGNYGYTF. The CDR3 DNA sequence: TGCGCCAGCAGCTTGGTGGAGGGGAACTATGGCTACACCTTC.

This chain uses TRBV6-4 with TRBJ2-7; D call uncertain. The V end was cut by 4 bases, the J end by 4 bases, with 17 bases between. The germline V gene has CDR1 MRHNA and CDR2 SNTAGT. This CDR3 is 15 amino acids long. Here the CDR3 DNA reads TGTGCCAGCAGTGCCTCGGCAGGCCCTGGGTACGAGCAGTACTTC. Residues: CASSASAGPGYEQYF.

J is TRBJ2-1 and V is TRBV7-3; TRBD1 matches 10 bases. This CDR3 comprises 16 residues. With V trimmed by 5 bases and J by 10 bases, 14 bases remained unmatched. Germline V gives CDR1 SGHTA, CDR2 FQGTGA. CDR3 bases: TGTGCCAGCAGCGCCTGGGGACAGGGGATATCGGGGGAGCAGTTCTTC. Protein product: CASSAWGQGISGEQFF.

The CDR3 is CASSNFEGSYEQYF. Written as DNA, the CDR3 is TGCGCCAGCAGCAACTTCGAAGGGTCCTACGAGCAGTACTTC. The chain combines TRBV5-1 with TRBJ2-7; D is uncertain. Germline CDR1 SGHRS, CDR2 YFSETQ. The CDR3 spans 14 residues. V lost 4 bases to trimming and J lost 1 base, with 12 bases between them.

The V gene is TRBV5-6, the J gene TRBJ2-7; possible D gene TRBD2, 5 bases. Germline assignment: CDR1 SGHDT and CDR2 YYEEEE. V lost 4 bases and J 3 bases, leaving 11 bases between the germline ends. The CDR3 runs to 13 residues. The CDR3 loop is CASSRGSSYEQYF. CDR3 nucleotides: TGTGCCAGCAGCCGCGGGTCAAGCTACGAGCAGTACTTC.

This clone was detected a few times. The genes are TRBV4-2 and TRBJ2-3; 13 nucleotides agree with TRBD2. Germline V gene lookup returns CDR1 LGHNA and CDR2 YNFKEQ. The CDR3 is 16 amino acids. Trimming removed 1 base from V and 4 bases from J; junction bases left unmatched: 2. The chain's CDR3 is CASSQVLAGGADTQYF. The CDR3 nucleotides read TGTGCCAGCAGCCAAGTACTAGCGGGGGGGGCAGATACGCAGTATTTT.

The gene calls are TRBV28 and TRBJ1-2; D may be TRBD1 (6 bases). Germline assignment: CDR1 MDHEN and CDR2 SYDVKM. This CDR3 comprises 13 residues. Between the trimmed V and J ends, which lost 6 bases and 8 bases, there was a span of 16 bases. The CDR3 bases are TGTGCCAGCAGCTTCGACAGGCCCGGAGGCTACACCTTC. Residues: CASSFDRPGGYTF.

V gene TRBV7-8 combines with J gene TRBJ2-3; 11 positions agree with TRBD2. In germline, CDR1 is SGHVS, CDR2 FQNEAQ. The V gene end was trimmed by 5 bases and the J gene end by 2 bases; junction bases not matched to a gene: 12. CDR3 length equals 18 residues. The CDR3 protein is CASSPGVLAGGITDTQYF. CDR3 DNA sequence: TGTGCCAGCAGCCCTGGGGTATTAGCGGGAGGGATCACAGATACGCAGTATTTT.

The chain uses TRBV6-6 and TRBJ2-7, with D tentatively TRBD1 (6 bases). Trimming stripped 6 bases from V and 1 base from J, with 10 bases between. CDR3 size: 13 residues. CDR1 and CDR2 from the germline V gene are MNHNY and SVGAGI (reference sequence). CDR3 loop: CASRQTGSYEQYF. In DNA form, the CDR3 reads TGTGCCAGCAGACAGACAGGATCCTACGAGCAGTACTTC.

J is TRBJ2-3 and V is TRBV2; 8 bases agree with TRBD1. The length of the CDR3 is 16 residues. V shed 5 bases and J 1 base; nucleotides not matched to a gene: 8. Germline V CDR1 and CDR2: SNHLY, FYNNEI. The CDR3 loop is CASSRDRGGGTDTQYF. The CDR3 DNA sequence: TGTGCCAGCAGTCGCGACAGGGGCGGCGGCACAGATACGCAGTATTTT.

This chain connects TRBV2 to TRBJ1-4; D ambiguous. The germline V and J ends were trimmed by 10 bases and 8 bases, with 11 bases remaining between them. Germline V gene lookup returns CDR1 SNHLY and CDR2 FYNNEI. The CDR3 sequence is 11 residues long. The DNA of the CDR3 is TGTGCCACATCCCTGGAGGAAAAACTGTTTTTT. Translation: CATSLEEKLFF.